This T cell receptor beta chain was recorded in a study of cytomegalovirus exposure and HLA in healthy donors. Germline CDR1 reads SGDLS; CDR2 reads YYNGEE. Deletions cut 4 bases from V and 6 bases from J, with 20 bases between. The CDR3 has 15 amino acids. With 60 Vbeta and 13 Jbeta primers, the PCR was carried out. Measured with immunoSEQ multiplex PCR; TCRdb has only the in-frame clones, and not every one. The profile shows more than 50,000 clones, roughly 80% of them singletons. This clone was detected a few times. Its specificity is not known. The study, taken as a whole, reports: It was taken for granted in presence/absence analyses that sequencing depth across donors was roughly uniform.

Sequenced material: PBMCs. This sequence joins TRBV9 and TRBJ2-7; tentatively, D is TRBD2 (5 bases). The sequence was obtained from a woman between 35 and 50 years old in good health and CMV-seropositive. This CDR3 is CASSPRTPAHGEQYF. The CDR3 DNA follows: TGTGCCAGCAGCCCACGGACTCCAGCCCACGGCGAGCAGTACTTC.